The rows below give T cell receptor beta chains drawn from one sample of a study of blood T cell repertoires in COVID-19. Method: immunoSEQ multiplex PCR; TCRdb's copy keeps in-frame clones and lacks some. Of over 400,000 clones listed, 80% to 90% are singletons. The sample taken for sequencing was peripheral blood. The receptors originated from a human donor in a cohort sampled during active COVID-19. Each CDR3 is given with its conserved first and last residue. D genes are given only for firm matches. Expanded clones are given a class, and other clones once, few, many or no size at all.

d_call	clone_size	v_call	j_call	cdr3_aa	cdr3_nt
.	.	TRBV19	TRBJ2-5	CASSSQGGPQYF	TGTGCCAGTAGTTCACAGGGTGGGCCCCAGTACTTC
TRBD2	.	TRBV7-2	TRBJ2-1	CASSRSGNYNEWQFF	TGTGCCAGCAGCCGTAGCGGGAATTACAATGAGTGGCAGTTCTTC
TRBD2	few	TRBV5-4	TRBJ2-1	CASSRGLAGNYNEQFF	TGTGCCAGCAGTCGCGGACTAGCGGGAAATTACAATGAGCAGTTCTTC
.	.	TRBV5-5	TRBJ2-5	CASSLPLGEETQYF	TGTGCCAGCAGCCTTCCGCTCGGTGAAGAGACCCAGTACTTC
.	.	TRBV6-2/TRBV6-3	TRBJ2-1	CASSHGLLRPFEQFF	TGTGCCAGCAGTCACGGACTACTTCGCCCGTTCGAGCAGTTCTTC
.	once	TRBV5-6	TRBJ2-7	CASSLGPQGRYEQYF	TGTGCCAGCAGCTTAGGACCCCAGGGGCGGTACGAGCAGTACTTC
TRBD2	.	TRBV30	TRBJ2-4	CAWSGLAGGNIQYF	TGTGCCTGGAGCGGGCTAGCGGGTGGAAACATTCAGTACTTC
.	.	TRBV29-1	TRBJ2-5	CSVVPERETQYF	TGCAGCGTTGTGCCGGAGCGAGAGACCCAGTACTTC
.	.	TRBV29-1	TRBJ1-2	CSVASSKGGFTGAHPYGYTF	TGCAGCGTTGCCTCCTCTAAGGGTGGATTCACAGGCGCACATCCCTATGGCTACACCTTC
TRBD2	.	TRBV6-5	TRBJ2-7	CAPTDGGAGEQYF	TGTGCACCAACAGACGGGGGGGCTGGCGAGCAGTACTTC
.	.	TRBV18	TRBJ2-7	CASSRNRENEQYF	TGTGCCAGCTCACGAAACAGGGAGAACGAGCAGTACTTC
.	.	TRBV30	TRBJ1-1	CAWERNTEAFF	TGTGCCTGGGAGAGGAACACTGAAGCTTTCTTT
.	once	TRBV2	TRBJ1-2	CASSSSGQTYGYTF	TGTGCCAGCAGTTCGTCCGGACAGACCTATGGCTACACCTTC
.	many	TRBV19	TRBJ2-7	CASSITPLAGNYEQYF	TGTGCCAGTAGTATAACCCCCTTGGCAGGAAACTACGAGCAGTACTTC
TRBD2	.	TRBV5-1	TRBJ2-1	CASSLAGVGYEQFF	TGCGCCAGCAGCTTAGCGGGAGTAGGGTATGAGCAGTTCTTC
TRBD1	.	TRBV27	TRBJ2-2	CASRDRANTGELFF	TGTGCCAGCAGGGACAGGGCAAACACCGGGGAGCTGTTTTTT
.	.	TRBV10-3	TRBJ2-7	CATYGGSYEQYF	TGTGCCACATACGGGGGTTCCTACGAGCAGTACTTC
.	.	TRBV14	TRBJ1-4	CASSQDDLTRANEKLFF	TGTGCCAGCAGCCAAGACGACCTAACACGGGCTAATGAAAAACTGTTTTTT
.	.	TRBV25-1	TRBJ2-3	CASSGGLFTDTQYF	TGTGCCAGCAGTGGGGGACTCTTCACAGATACGCAGTATTTT
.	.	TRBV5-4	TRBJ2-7	CASSRQARPYEQYF	TGTGCCAGCAGCCGACAGGCGAGACCCTACGAGCAGTACTTC
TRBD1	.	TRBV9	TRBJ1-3	CASSPTGTGIFRVSGNTIYF	TGTGCCAGCAGCCCGACCGGGACAGGGATTTTTAGGGTCTCTGGAAACACCATATATTTT
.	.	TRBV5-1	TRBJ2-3	CASLPLVGGGDTQYF	TGCGCCAGCCTCCCCCTTGTCGGGGGAGGAGATACGCAGTATTTT
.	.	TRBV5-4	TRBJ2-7	CASSLSGNAYEQYF	TGTGCCAGCAGCTTGTCAGGGAATGCCTACGAGCAGTACTTC
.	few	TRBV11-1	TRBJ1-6	CASSPRGVGLSLHF	TGTGCCAGCAGCCCTCGGGGAGTTGGGCTGTCCCTCCACTTT
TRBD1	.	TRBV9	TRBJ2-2	CASSGGQGFVTGELFF	TGTGCCAGCAGCGGGGGACAGGGATTCGTCACCGGGGAGCTGTTTTTT
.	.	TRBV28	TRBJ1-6	CASSLNPEGNSPLHF	TGTGCCAGCAGTTTAAACCCGGAGGGTAATTCACCCCTCCACTTT
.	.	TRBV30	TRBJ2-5	CAWSLSETQYF	TGTGCCTGGAGTCTTTCGGAGACCCAGTACTTC
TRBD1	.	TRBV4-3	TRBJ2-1	CASSQGGVTGGYDEQFF	TGCGCCAGCAGCCAAGGTGGTGTGACAGGGGGCTACGATGAGCAGTTCTTC
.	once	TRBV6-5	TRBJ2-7	CASRSVLGTYEQYF	TGTGCCAGCAGATCCGTCCTAGGTACCTACGAGCAGTACTTC
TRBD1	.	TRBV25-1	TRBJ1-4	CASRSGTGFEKLFF	TGTGCCAGCAGGTCCGGGACAGGCTTTGAAAAACTGTTTTTT